The rows below give T cell receptor beta chains drawn from one sample of a study of blood T cell repertoires in COVID-19. The data were produced by immunoSEQ multiplex PCR, yet TCRdb's version contains in-frame clones alone and is incomplete. The table includes fewer than 110,000 clones, about 92% detected once. What was sequenced was peripheral blood. Receptors were obtained from a man aged 45-60 years with active COVID-19. The CDR3 runs from the conserved cysteine through the conserved F or W. The order of the fields is CDR3 DNA, CDR3 protein, clone size, J gene, V gene, D gene. A D gene is named only where the DNA matches it firmly. Where a row states a size, it is once, few, many or the class of an expanded clone; other rows omit it.

DNA: TGTGCCACCAGCACCCCAGGGGTTTCACCCCTCCACTTT
CDR3: CATSTPGVSPLHF
size: -
J: TRBJ1-6
V: TRBV15
D: -

DNA: TGTGCCAGCAGTTTGCCCTGGGACAGCGGAAACACCATATATTTT
CDR3: CASSLPWDSGNTIYF
size: -
J: TRBJ1-3
V: TRBV28
D: TRBD1

DNA: TGTGCCGCCTATCCAGGCGCTGGAAACACCATATATTTT
CDR3: CAAYPGAGNTIYF
size: few
J: TRBJ1-3
V: TRBV19
D: -

DNA: TGTGCCAGCAGTTTATTGGGCGGGGCTACGCAGTATTTT
CDR3: CASSLLGGATQYF
size: -
J: TRBJ2-3
V: TRBV28
D: -

DNA: TGTGCCAGCAGTGGACAGATATCTGGGGCCAACGTCCTGACTTTC
CDR3: CASSGQISGANVLTF
size: -
J: TRBJ2-6
V: TRBV2
D: -

DNA: TGTGCCAGCCGTAACGGGGGGCGGGAGGGCCTCTACAATGAGCAGTTCTTC
CDR3: CASRNGGREGLYNEQFF
size: -
J: TRBJ2-1
V: TRBV19
D: TRBD2

DNA: TGTGCCAGCAGCTTTCCCGGGACAGGGTGGGGAGCTTTCTTT
CDR3: CASSFPGTGWGAFF
size: -
J: TRBJ1-1
V: TRBV5-4
D: TRBD1

DNA: TGTGCCAGTAGTATAGAGGCAGGCGCCTACGAGCAGTACTTC
CDR3: CASSIEAGAYEQYF
size: once
J: TRBJ2-7
V: TRBV19
D: -

DNA: TGTGCCAGCAGCCGCGTAGGCACAGATACGCAGTATTTT
CDR3: CASSRVGTDTQYF
size: -
J: TRBJ2-3
V: TRBV14
D: -

DNA: TGTGCCAGCAGCTTAGGGACTAGCGGGCCCCAGAAGCAGTTCTTC
CDR3: CASSLGTSGPQKQFF
size: -
J: TRBJ2-1
V: TRBV11-3
D: TRBD2

DNA: TGTGCCAGCTCACCCTTTGGACTAGCGGGAGTACAAGAGACCCAGTACTTC
CDR3: CASSPFGLAGVQETQYF
size: -
J: TRBJ2-5
V: TRBV18
D: TRBD2

DNA: TGTGCCACCAGCAGAGTGACTAGCACAGATACGCAGTATTTT
CDR3: CATSRVTSTDTQYF
size: -
J: TRBJ2-3
V: TRBV15
D: -

DNA: TGTGCCAGCAGTTTAAGGGGCGCTGGGGCCAACGTCCTGACTTTC
CDR3: CASSLRGAGANVLTF
size: -
J: TRBJ2-6
V: TRBV27
D: -

DNA: TGTGCCAGCAGCTTGGCCGGGAGACACACTGAAGCTTTCTTT
CDR3: CASSLAGRHTEAFF
size: -
J: TRBJ1-1
V: TRBV5-4
D: -

DNA: TGTGCCAGCAGTTCTATAGAAGCGGGAGTTGCTGAGCAGTTCTTC
CDR3: CASSSIEAGVAEQFF
size: -
J: TRBJ2-1
V: TRBV6-6
D: TRBD2

DNA: TGTGCCAGCAGCCAGGAAGGTTCACGCACTGAAGCTTTCTTT
CDR3: CASSQEGSRTEAFF
size: -
J: TRBJ1-1
V: TRBV6-5
D: -

DNA: TGTGCCAGCTCCCGAGACAGGAGCTCCTACAATGAGCAGTTCTTC
CDR3: CASSRDRSSYNEQFF
size: -
J: TRBJ2-1
V: TRBV18
D: -

DNA: TGTGCCAGCAGCTTTACACACACTGAAGCTTTCTTT
CDR3: CASSFTHTEAFF
size: -
J: TRBJ1-1
V: TRBV7-9
D: -

DNA: TGTGCCTGGAGTGTCAACACAGGGTTACGGGAGACCCAGTACTTC
CDR3: CAWSVNTGLRETQYF
size: -
J: TRBJ2-5
V: TRBV30
D: -

DNA: TGTGCCAGCAGTCGACTAGCGGGAGAGGTATATGAGCAGTTCTTC
CDR3: CASSRLAGEVYEQFF
size: -
J: TRBJ2-1
V: TRBV6-6
D: TRBD2

DNA: TGTGCCAGCAGTGGAGAGCTAGCGGGAGGCACCGGGGAGCTGTTTTTT
CDR3: CASSGELAGGTGELFF
size: -
J: TRBJ2-2
V: TRBV5-4
D: TRBD2

DNA: TGTGCCAGCAGCCCGGGAAGGGGGCCCCATCAGCCCCAGCATTTT
CDR3: CASSPGRGPHQPQHF
size: -
J: TRBJ1-5
V: TRBV7-6
D: TRBD1

DNA: TGTGCCAGCAGGGACAGCCTTTCCGTCTATGGCTACACCTTC
CDR3: CASRDSLSVYGYTF
size: once
J: TRBJ1-2
V: TRBV6-5
D: -

DNA: TGTGCCAGCAGCCCGCTCGGGCGGGAGTTGGAGACCCAGTACTTC
CDR3: CASSPLGRELETQYF
size: -
J: TRBJ2-5
V: TRBV3-1/TRBV3-2
D: TRBD2

DNA: TGCGCCAGCAGCCCCAATCTAGATGAAAAACTGTTTTTT
CDR3: CASSPNLDEKLFF
size: -
J: TRBJ1-4
V: TRBV5-1
D: -

DNA: TGTGCCAGCAGCCCGGGGACAGGGAGTGGGTACGAGCAGTACTTC
CDR3: CASSPGTGSGYEQYF
size: once
J: TRBJ2-7
V: TRBV9
D: TRBD1